This T cell receptor (beta chain) was recovered during a study of cytomegalovirus exposure and HLA in healthy donors. Study-level findings and limits: Presence/absence analyses assumed roughly uniform sequencing depth across donors. Researchers reportedly found TCR beta sequences accurately predicted most subjects' HLA-A and HLA-B alleles. Indistinguishable V segments such as TRBV6-2 and TRBV6-3 were excluded. Later analysis suggested links between common viral pathogens and several top significant clusters.

V shed 4 bases and J 0 bases; nucleotides not matched to a gene: 9. CDR1 SGHRS and CDR2 YFSETQ come from the germline V gene. The CDR3 spans 17 residues. As to this clone: Its antigen is currently unknown.

PCR used 60 Vbeta primers and 13 Jbeta primers. The protocol was immunoSEQ multiplex PCR, while the TCRdb copy is restricted to in-frame clones and leaves out a portion. This table has roughly 120,000 clones, 80% appearing once. The chain has TRBV5-1 and TRBJ2-3; 9 positions agree with TRBD1. Specimen: PBMCs. The clonotype originates from a male donor in good health and CMV-seronegative. CDR3 sequence: CASSLGQGVSSTDTQYF. CDR3 in DNA: TGCGCCAGCAGCCTGGGACAGGGCGTATCTAGCACAGATACGCAGTATTTT.